This T cell receptor (beta chain) was sequenced during a study of beta chain features in type 1 diabetes. This clone was counted between two and nine times. Its antigen is currently unknown. Trimming at V came to 4 bases and at J to 2 bases, leaving 2 bases not matched to a gene. Germline V lookup: CDR1 SEHNR, CDR2 FQNEAQ (reference sequence). This CDR3 contains 15 residues. Sorted CD4+ subsets: naive, central memory, regulatory, stem cell-like memory (CD45RO/CCR7/CD25/CD127/CD95/CD27 panel). Of the isolated RNA, all was reverse transcribed, and so the sequenced material was expressed TCRB transcripts. Profiled with immunoSEQ multiplex PCR; TCRdb holds only in-frame clones, not every one. The table lists about 150,000 clones, less than 9.5% of them singletons. The study, taken as a whole, reports: With patients and controls alike, PCR might favor shorter templates to an equal degree. Insertion counts at VDJ junctions were lower in type 1 diabetes patients, who also showed more deletions there. High-TCR-expressing cells could be over-represented by cDNA sequencing.

The chain recombines TRBV7-9 with TRBJ2-1, with 10 bases fitting TRBD2. The sequenced sample consisted of central memory CD4+ T cells from blood. This sequence originates from a woman aged 18-29 years in good health. DNA of the CDR3: TGTGCCAGCAGCTCGACTAGCGGGCCCTACAATGAGCAGTTCTTC. Translation gives CASSSTSGPYNEQFF.